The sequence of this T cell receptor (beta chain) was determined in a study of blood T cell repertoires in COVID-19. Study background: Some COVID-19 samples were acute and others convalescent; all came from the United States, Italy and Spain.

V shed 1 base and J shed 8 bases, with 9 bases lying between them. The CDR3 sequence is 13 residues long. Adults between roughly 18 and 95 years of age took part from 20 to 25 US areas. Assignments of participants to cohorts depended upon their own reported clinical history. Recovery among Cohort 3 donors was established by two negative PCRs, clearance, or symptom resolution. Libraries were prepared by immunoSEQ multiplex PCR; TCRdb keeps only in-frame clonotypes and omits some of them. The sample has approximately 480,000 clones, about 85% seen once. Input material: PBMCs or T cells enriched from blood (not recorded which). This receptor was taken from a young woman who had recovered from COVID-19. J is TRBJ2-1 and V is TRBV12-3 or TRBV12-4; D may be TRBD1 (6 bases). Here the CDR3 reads CASSLGGRDEQFF. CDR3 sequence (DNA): TGTGCCAGCAGTTTAGGGGGGCGCGATGAGCAGTTCTTC.